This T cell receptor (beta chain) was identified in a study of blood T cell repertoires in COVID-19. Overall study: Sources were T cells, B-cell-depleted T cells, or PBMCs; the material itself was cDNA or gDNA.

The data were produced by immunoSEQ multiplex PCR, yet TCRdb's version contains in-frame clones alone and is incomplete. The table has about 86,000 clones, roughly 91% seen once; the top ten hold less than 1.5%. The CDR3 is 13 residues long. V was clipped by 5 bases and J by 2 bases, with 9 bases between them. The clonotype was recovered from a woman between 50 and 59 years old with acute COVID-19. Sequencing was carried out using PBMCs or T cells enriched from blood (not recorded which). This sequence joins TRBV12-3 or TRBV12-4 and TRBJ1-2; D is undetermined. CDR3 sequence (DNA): TGTGCCAGCAGTCCAACCCTAAACTATGGCTACACCTTC. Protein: CASSPTLNYGYTF.